This record looks at one T cell receptor (beta chain) sequence and its context. What it binds is unknown. This sample was taken from a study of cytomegalovirus exposure and HLA in healthy donors. CDR1 and CDR2 (germline): SGHTA, FQGNSA. Between the trimmed V and J ends, which lost 2 bases and 5 bases, there was a span of 15 bases. The CDR3 covers 15 residues. The PCR ran on 60 Vbeta and 13 Jbeta primers. Data came from immunoSEQ multiplex PCR; TCRdb stores just in-frame clones and leaves some out. The sample has fewer than 110,000 clones; 65% to 80% are singletons. Study-wide findings and caveats: Researchers catalogued 164 TCR beta chains as cytomegalovirus-associated. After further analysis at a later stage, 16,951 TCR beta sequences were associated with HLA alleles at 0.05 false discovery rate.

The source is a man aged 45-65 years in good health and CMV-seronegative. The chain joins TRBV7-2 to TRBJ2-5; a weak D match, TRBD2 (6 bases). Source material: PBMCs. DNA for the CDR3: TGTGCCAGCAGCTTACAGGAGGGACCAGGGGAGACCCAGTACTTC. Residues: CASSLQEGPGETQYF.